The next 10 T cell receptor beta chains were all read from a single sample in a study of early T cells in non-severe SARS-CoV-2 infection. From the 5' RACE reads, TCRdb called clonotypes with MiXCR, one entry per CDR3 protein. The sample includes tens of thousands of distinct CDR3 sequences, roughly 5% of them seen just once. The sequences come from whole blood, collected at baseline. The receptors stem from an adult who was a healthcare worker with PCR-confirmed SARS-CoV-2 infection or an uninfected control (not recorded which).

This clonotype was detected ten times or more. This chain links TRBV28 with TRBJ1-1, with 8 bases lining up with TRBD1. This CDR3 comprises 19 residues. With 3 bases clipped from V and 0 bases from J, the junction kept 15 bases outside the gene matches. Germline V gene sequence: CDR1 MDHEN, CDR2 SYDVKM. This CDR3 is CASSFLHRTGNAMNTEAFF. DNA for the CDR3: TGTGCCAGCAGTTTCCTCCATCGGACAGGGAACGCGATGAACACTGAAGCTTTCTTT.

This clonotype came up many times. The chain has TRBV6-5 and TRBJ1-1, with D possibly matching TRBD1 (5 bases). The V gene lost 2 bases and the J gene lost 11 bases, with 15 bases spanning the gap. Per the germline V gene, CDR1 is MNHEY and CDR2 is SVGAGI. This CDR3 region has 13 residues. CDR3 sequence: CASSYIGASGAFF. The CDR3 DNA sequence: TGTGCCAGCAGTTACATCGGGGCCTCAGGTGCTTTCTTT.

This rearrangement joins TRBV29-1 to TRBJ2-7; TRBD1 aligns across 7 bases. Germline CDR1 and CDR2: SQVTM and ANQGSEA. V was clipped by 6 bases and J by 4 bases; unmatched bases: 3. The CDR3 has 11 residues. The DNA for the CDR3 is TGCAGCGTCTTGACAGGGTACGAGCAGTACTTC. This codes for CSVLTGYEQYF.

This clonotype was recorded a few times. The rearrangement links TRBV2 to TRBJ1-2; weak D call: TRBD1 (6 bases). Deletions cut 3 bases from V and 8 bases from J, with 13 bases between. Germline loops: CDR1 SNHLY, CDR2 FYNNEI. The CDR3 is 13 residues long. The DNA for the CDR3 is TGTGCCAGCAGTGAGATCACAGGGCAAGGCTACACCTTC. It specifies CASSEITGQGYTF.

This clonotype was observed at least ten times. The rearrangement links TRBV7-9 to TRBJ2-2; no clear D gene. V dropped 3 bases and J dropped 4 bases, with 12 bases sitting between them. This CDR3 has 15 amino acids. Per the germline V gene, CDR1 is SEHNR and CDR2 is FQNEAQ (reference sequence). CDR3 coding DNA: TGTGCCAGCAGCTTTTCTAAGCAGATCACCGGGGAGCTGTTTTTT. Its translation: CASSFSKQITGELFF.

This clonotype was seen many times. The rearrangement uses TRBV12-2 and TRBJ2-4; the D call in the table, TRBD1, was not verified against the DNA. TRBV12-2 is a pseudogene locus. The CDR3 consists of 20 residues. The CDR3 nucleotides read TGTGCAAGTCGCTTAGCAGCCTCACCCCACTCGGACAGGGTGGAAAACATTCAGTACTTC. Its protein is CASRLAASPHSDRVENIQYF.

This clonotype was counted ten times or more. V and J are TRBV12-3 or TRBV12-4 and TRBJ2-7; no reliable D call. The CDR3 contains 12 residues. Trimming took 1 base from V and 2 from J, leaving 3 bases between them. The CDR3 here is CASSLGTYEQYF. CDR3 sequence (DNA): TGTGCCAGCAGTTTAGGGACCTACGAGCAGTACTTC.

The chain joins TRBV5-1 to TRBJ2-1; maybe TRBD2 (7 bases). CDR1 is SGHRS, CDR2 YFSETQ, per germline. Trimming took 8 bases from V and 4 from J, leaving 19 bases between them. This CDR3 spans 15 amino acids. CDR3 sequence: CASSWGLAVYNEQFF. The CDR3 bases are TGCGCCAGTAGTTGGGGGCTAGCGGTTTACAATGAGCAGTTCTTC.

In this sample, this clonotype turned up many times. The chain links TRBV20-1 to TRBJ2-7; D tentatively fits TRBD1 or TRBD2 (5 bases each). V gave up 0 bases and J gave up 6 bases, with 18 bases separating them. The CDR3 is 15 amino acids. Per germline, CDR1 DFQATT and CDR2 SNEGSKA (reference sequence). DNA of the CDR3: TGCAGTGCTAGAGATCCGAGGGGCGGATACAGCGAGCAGTACTTC. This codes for CSARDPRGGYSEQYF.

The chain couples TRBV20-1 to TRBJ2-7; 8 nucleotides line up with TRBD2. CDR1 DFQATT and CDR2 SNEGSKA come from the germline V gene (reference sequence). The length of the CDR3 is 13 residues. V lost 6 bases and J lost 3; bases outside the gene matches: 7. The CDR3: CSAEGLGIYEQYF. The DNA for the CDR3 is TGCAGTGCCGAGGGACTAGGGATCTACGAGCAGTACTTC.